These 29 T cell receptor beta chains share one sample of origin, sequenced in a study of neurological immune-mediated disorders. Time point defined: longitudinal time-point 3. Each CDR3 protein gets one entry after TCRdb re-called the 5' RACE reads with MiXCR. The sample lists fewer than 50,000 distinct CDR3 sequences, about an eighth occurring once. The sequenced material came from PBMCs. The receptors originated from a male donor with HTLV-1-associated myelopathy (HAM/TSP).

As concerns this clonotype: At one end, the junction sequence differs from germline, possibly due to a read error. The J gene is TRBJ2-3, the V gene TRBV4-3; the match to TRBD1 covers 7 bases. The CDR3 runs to 17 residues. The V gene's germline CDR1 is LGHNA and CDR2 YSLEER. The DNA for the CDR3 is TGCGCCAGCAGCCAAGTTCGGGCAGGGGGTTTAACAGATACGCGGTATTTT. Its translation: CASSQVRAGGLTDTRYF.

V and J are TRBV18 and TRBJ1-6; D remains ambiguous. This CDR3 contains 17 residues. V was trimmed by 3 bases and J by 8 bases, leaving 20 bases between them. Germline CDR1 reads KGHSH; CDR2 reads LQKENI. CDR3: CASSPVVVGFSDSPLHF. CDR3 coding DNA: TGTGCCAGCTCACCGGTTGTTGTTGGGTTCTCGGATTCACCCCTCCACTTT.

The table lists this clonotype with a count of one. This chain connects TRBV4-1 to TRBJ2-5; D gene uncertain. The CDR3 has 12 amino acids. Germline V gives CDR1 MGHRA, CDR2 YSYEKL. The V end was cut by 4 bases, the J end by 4 bases, with 7 bases between. CDR3 sequence (DNA): TGCGCCAGCAGCCCAGTAATAGAGACCCAGTACTTC. It yields the protein CASSPVIETQYF.

About this clonotype itself: A read error may be the cause here, since a much bigger clone is one base away. The chain has TRBV20-1 and TRBJ1-3; D gene uncertain. The CDR3 contains 12 residues. With 1 base removed from V and 6 bases from J, the gap between germline ends came to 7 bases. Germline V CDR1 and CDR2: DFQATT, SNEGSKA (reference sequence). CDR3 sequence reads: CSARGAANTIYF. Written as DNA, the CDR3 is TGCAGTGCTAGAGGGGCTGCAAACACCATATATTTT.

This clonotype has a count of ten or more. The rearrangement joins TRBV5-1 to TRBJ2-5; 8 nucleotides match TRBD1. V gave up 4 bases and J gave up 4 bases; unmatched junction bases: 6. The CDR3 totals 14 residues. CDR1 and CDR2 from the germline V gene are SGHRS and YFSETQ. The CDR3 is CASSQAGGRETQYF. In DNA form, the CDR3 reads TGCGCCAGCAGCCAGGCAGGGGGCAGAGAGACCCAGTACTTC.

As regards this clonotype: One junction end does not reproduce the germline sequence, and a read error may be involved. V is TRBV6-1 and J is TRBJ2-6, with 9 bases lining up with TRBD1. The V gene's germline CDR1 is MNHNS and CDR2 SASEGT. The CDR3 has 16 residues. The CDR3: CASREGQGRGANVLTF. In DNA form, the CDR3 reads TGTGCCAGCAGAGAAGGACAGGGGAGGGGGGCCAACGTCCTGACTTTC.

The rearrangement uses TRBV6-1 and TRBJ1-4, with a weak D call TRBD1 (5 bases). CDR3 length: 16 amino acids. Trimming took 6 bases from V and 8 from J, leaving 22 bases between them. Germline lookup yields CDR1 MNHNS and CDR2 SASEGT. CDR3 loop: CASRTDPGMGEEKLFF. For the CDR3, the DNA is TGTGCCAGCAGGACCGACCCAGGGATGGGAGAGGAAAAACTGTTTTTT.

This clonotype was seen many times. The gene calls are TRBV7-2 and TRBJ2-7; D gene uncertain. Germline CDR1 and CDR2: SGHTA and FQGNSA. Trimming cost V 5 bases and J 5 bases, with 19 bases left between them. The CDR3 is made up of 15 amino acids. CDR3 protein: CASSPGWTRFHEQYF. The CDR3 bases are TGTGCCAGCAGCCCAGGTTGGACGAGGTTCCACGAGCAGTACTTC.

By share, this clonotype ranks as medium-sized. This rearrangement joins TRBV9 to TRBJ1-5; no clear D. This CDR3 comprises 13 residues. The V end was cut by 1 base, the J end by 6 bases, with 8 bases between. The germline V gene encodes CDR1 SGDLS and CDR2 YYNGEE. The CDR3 spells CASSVSPGQPQHF. The CDR3, as DNA: TGTGCCAGCAGCGTATCTCCGGGTCAGCCCCAGCATTTT.

This clonotype was observed at least ten times. CDR3 protein: CASTPSPSYGYTF. The CDR3, as DNA: TGTGCCAGCACCCCCAGTCCCTCCTATGGCTACACCTTC. The chain employs TRBV5-5 and TRBJ1-2; D unresolved. The CDR3 has 13 amino acids. Germline values: CDR1 SGHKS, CDR2 YYEKEE (reference sequence). V lost 6 bases and J lost 4, with 13 bases in between. Using reference TRBV5-5 and TRBJ1-2 for the parts outside the CDR3, the full variable domain is DAGVTQSPTHLIKTRGQQVTLRCSPISGHKSVSWYQQVLGQGPQFIFQYYEKEERGRGNFPDRFSARQFPNYSSELNVNALLLGDSALYLCASTPSPSYGYTFGSGTRLTVV.

This clonotype was counted at least ten times. The J gene is TRBJ2-6, the V gene TRBV5-1; D gene uncertain. V was shortened by 7 bases and J by 0 bases, with 11 bases between the two germline ends. CDR1 and CDR2 from the germline V gene are SGHRS and YFSETQ. The CDR3 is 15 residues long. In nucleotides, the CDR3 is TGCGCCAGCGGTACAGTGAACTCTGGGGCCAACGTCCTGACTTTC. Its protein is CASGTVNSGANVLTF.

In its sample, this clonotype was seen many times. The genes are TRBV7-8 and TRBJ1-2; 7 bases align to TRBD1. The germline gives CDR1 SGHVS, CDR2 FQNEAQ. The V gene end was trimmed by 0 bases and the J gene end by 2 bases; junction bases not matched to a gene: 6. This CDR3 has 16 residues. CDR3 coding DNA: TGTGCCAGCAGCTTAGCCCAGGGGGGTTACAACTATGGCTACACCTTC. It codes for CASSLAQGGYNYGYTF.

This clonotype occurred many times. The chain couples TRBV12-3 or TRBV12-4 to TRBJ1-5, with D perhaps TRBD1 (6 bases). CDR3 length: 14 amino acids. Trimming removed 6 bases at V and 3 bases at J, with 12 bases between. CDR3 in amino acids: CASRIGGLNQPQHF. In DNA, the CDR3 is TGTGCCAGCAGAATTGGGGGGCTCAATCAGCCCCAGCATTTT.

This clonotype was detected many times. The chain employs TRBV3-1 and TRBJ1-1; the match to TRBD1 covers 10 bases. J was trimmed by 8 bases and V by 4 bases; bases with no gene match: 1. The CDR3 runs to 12 residues. Per germline, CDR1 LGHDT and CDR2 YNNKEL (reference sequence). The CDR3 DNA reads as TGTGCCAGCAGCCGGGACAGGGGAGAAGCTTTCTTT. This gives the protein CASSRDRGEAFF.

V usage is TRBV14 and J usage is TRBJ1-1; TRBD1 agrees at 7 bases. CDR3 length: 15 amino acids. Per germline, CDR1 SGHDN and CDR2 FVKESK. The V and J ends lost 3 bases and 7 bases, in that order; junction bases with no gene match: 11. The CDR3 sequence is CASSQRPGTAIEAFF. The CDR3 DNA is TGTGCCAGCAGCCAGAGACCTGGGACAGCAATTGAAGCTTTCTTT.

This clonotype was seen ten or more times. The chain uses TRBV5-1 and TRBJ2-5; no definite D call. CDR3 length: 14 residues. Germline V gene data show CDR1 as SGHRS and CDR2 as YFSETQ. V lost 0 bases and J 1 base, leaving 7 bases between the germline ends. CDR3 nucleotide sequence: TGCGCCAGCAGCTTGGGGTCTACCCAAGAGACCCAGTACTTC. Translated: CASSLGSTQETQYF.

This chain connects TRBV6-5 to TRBJ2-7; D is uncertain. Germline V gene sequence: CDR1 MNHEY, CDR2 SVGAGI. This CDR3 is 13 amino acids long. Trimming removed 2 bases from V and 2 bases from J, with 7 bases in between. CDR3 bases: TGTGCCAGCAGTTACAGGGCGGCCTACGAGCAGTACTTC. Translated, it gives CASSYRAAYEQYF.

The chain is built from TRBV5-1 and TRBJ1-1; D not resolved. Germline V gene data show CDR1 as SGHRS and CDR2 as YFSETQ. The CDR3 covers 13 residues. Trimming left V 0 bases short and J 11 bases short, with 14 bases between. CDR3 sequence (DNA): TGCGCCAGCAGCTTGGAGTTGCACCCGCCGGCTTTCTTT. Its translation: CASSLELHPPAFF.

A few counts support this clonotype. The chain combines TRBV5-1 with TRBJ1-2; 10 nucleotides align to TRBD1. V lost 2 bases, J lost 5 bases, and 3 bases stayed unmatched. Germline lookup yields CDR1 SGHRS and CDR2 YFSETQ. The CDR3 is made up of 14 amino acids. CDR3 in amino acids: CASSFGTGEYGYTF. CDR3 DNA sequence: TGCGCCAGCAGCTTCGGGACAGGGGAGTATGGCTACACCTTC.

This clonotype was recorded at least ten times. V usage is TRBV4-3 and J usage is TRBJ2-7, with 9 bases lining up with TRBD1. Germline V gives CDR1 LGHNA, CDR2 YSLEER. The J segment lost 0 bases and the V segment lost 0 bases, leaving 12 bases of the junction unmatched. The CDR3 is 19 residues long. As DNA, the CDR3 is TGCGCCAGCAGCCAAGAATATCGTCGGGACAGGGACCTCTCCTACGAGCAGTACTTC. Protein sequence: CASSQEYRRDRDLSYEQYF.

The sample holds many counts of this clonotype. The chain uses TRBV5-1 and TRBJ2-5; the D gene is possibly TRBD1 (6 bases). Germline V gene lookup returns CDR1 SGHRS and CDR2 YFSETQ. Trimming shortened V by 4 bases and J by 4 bases, and 17 bases separated the two germline ends. The CDR3 extends over 15 amino acids. CDR3 nucleotide sequence: TGCGCCAGCAGCCTGTCACAGGGATACCCAGAGACCCAGTACTTC. Protein sequence: CASSLSQGYPETQYF.

This clonotype was counted ten times or more. The chain links TRBV29-1 to TRBJ1-1; tentatively, D is TRBD1 (5 bases). Trimming left V 5 bases short and J 0 bases short, with 16 bases between. This CDR3 is built from 15 residues. CDR1 and CDR2 from the germline V gene are SQVTM and ANQGSEA. CDR3 sequence (DNA): TGCAGCGTTAGGGCGGGGTGGGGGATGAACACTGAAGCTTTCTTT. Protein product: CSVRAGWGMNTEAFF.

This clonotype was seen repeatedly, ten times or more. The chain combines TRBV10-3 with TRBJ2-3, with 8 positions matching TRBD2. V lost 4 bases to trimming and J lost 2 bases; unmatched junction nucleotides: 5. CDR1 and CDR2 (germline): ENHRY, SYGVKD. CDR3 length: 15 residues. CDR3 nucleotide sequence: TGTGCCATCAGTGCCGCAGCGGGGGACACAGATACGCAGTATTTT. The encoded protein is CAISAAAGDTDTQYF.

This clonotype came up many times. J is TRBJ1-2 and V is TRBV7-2; 7 bases match TRBD1. CDR3 length: 13 amino acids. V was pared by 3 bases and J by 6 bases, with 4 bases of the junction left unmatched. Germline loops: CDR1 SGHTA, CDR2 FQGNSA. CDR3 protein: CASSFAGGNGYTF. The CDR3 bases are TGTGCCAGCAGCTTCGCAGGGGGAAATGGCTACACCTTC.

This clonotype was detected a few times. This chain joins TRBV5-6 and TRBJ2-3, with TRBD2 identical over 12 bases. The V gene end was trimmed by 4 bases and the J gene end by 3 bases; junction bases not matched to a gene: 3. The germline V gene encodes CDR1 SGHDT and CDR2 YYEEEE. This CDR3 is 15 amino acids long. The CDR3 sequence is CASSLAGGLTDTQYF. The CDR3 DNA reads TGTGCCAGCAGCCTAGCGGGGGGGCTAACAGATACGCAGTATTTT.

This clonotype was detected ten times or more. This chain connects TRBV5-1 to TRBJ1-1; TRBD1 aligns across 8 bases. Germline-derived CDR1 and CDR2 are SGHRS and YFSETQ. The CDR3 is made up of 15 amino acids. With 3 bases clipped from V and 2 bases from J, the junction kept 6 bases outside the gene matches. This chain's CDR3 is CASSWTGSPNTEAFF. The CDR3 bases are TGCGCCAGCAGCTGGACAGGGAGCCCTAACACTGAAGCTTTCTTT.

This clonotype was recorded many times. The J gene is TRBJ1-2, the V gene TRBV5-6, with D unclear. V lost 0 bases and J 6 bases, leaving 15 bases between the germline ends. The CDR3 is 15 amino acids. Germline V gene data show CDR1 as SGHDT and CDR2 as YYEEEE. DNA for the CDR3: TGTGCCAGCAGCTTGGCCGGCGGCGGAGGTCATGGCTACACCTTC. Amino acids: CASSLAGGGGHGYTF.

This clonotype was observed a handful of times. The chain employs TRBV5-7 and TRBJ1-5; D gene uncertain. TRBV5-7 is noted as an ORF with a role that remains uncertain. The germline V and J ends were trimmed by 0 bases and 5 bases, with 12 bases remaining between them. This CDR3 has 15 amino acids. Here the CDR3 reads CASSLGRPLYQPQHF. DNA for the CDR3: TGTGCCAGCAGCTTGGGGAGGCCTCTCTATCAGCCCCAGCATTTT.

The gene calls are TRBV21-1 and TRBJ2-7; the table calls TRBD1, which could not be checked here. TRBV21-1 is a pseudogene. The CDR3 is 13 residues long. The CDR3: CASSKGGGSEQYF. CDR3 in DNA: TGTGCCAGCAGCAAAGGTGGGGGGAGTGAGCAGTACTTC.